These 9 T cell receptor beta chains came from one sample sequenced in a study of kidney transplant recipient with SARS-CoV-2 infection. From the reads, TCRdb called clonotypes with MiXCR, one entry per CDR3 protein. The sample holds approximately 250,000 distinct CDR3 sequences, around 28% seen once. Specimen: a blood sample, collected at baseline and on day 111 from a kidney transplant recipient. Every receptor here comes from a male patient in his thirties who had COVID-19 and was a kidney transplant recipient. Some of the T cells may derive from the graft donor.

This clonotype came up many times. This chain joins TRBV3-1 and TRBJ2-5; no firm D call. The CDR3 contains 17 residues. From germline, CDR1 is LGHDT and CDR2 YNNKEL (reference sequence). V gave up 5 bases and J gave up 5 bases, with 24 bases separating them. The CDR3 region is CASSSIVPISFSETQYF. The CDR3 DNA sequence: TGTGCCAGCAGCAGCATTGTTCCCATTTCTTTCTCTGAGACCCAGTACTTC.

This clonotype was found a few times. The chain uses TRBV3-2 and TRBJ2-3; TRBD2, the D gene given by the table, was not confirmed from the DNA. TRBV3-2 is a recognized pseudogene. The CDR3 runs 13 residues. CDR3 sequence: CASSGSGTDTQYF. CDR3 nucleotide sequence: TGTGCCAGCAGCGGCAGCGGGACAGATACGCAGTATTTT.

This chain joins TRBV19 and TRBJ2-5; 8 nucleotides align to TRBD1. The CDR3 sequence is 14 residues long. Germline loops: CDR1 LNHDA, CDR2 SQIVND (reference sequence). With 3 bases clipped from V and 4 bases from J, the junction kept 4 bases outside the gene matches. CDR3 residues: CASSIGQGSETQYF. DNA of the CDR3: TGTGCCAGTAGTATCGGACAGGGTTCAGAGACCCAGTACTTC.

This clonotype was seen repeatedly, ten times or more. The rearrangement uses TRBV20-1 and TRBJ2-2; D is undetermined. The CDR3 totals 15 residues. Between the trimmed V and J ends, which lost 0 bases and 3 bases, there was a span of 11 bases. From germline, CDR1 is DFQATT and CDR2 SNEGSKA (reference sequence). CDR3 sequence: CSARDNSADTGELFF. The DNA for the CDR3 is TGCAGTGCTAGAGATAATTCGGCGGACACCGGGGAGCTGTTTTTT.

This clonotype has a count of ten or more. The CDR3 here is CASSVVLQIAGLQFF. The CDR3 DNA reads TGTGCCAGCAGCGTAGTCCTTCAAATCGCAGGGCTGCAGTTCTTC. The chain uses TRBV9 and TRBJ2-1; perhaps TRBD1 as D (5 bases). Trimming left V 0 bases short and J 12 bases short, with 19 bases between. Germline assignment: CDR1 SGDLS and CDR2 YYNGEE. The CDR3 runs 15 residues.

This clonotype was picked up many times. The CDR3 sequence is CASTPDSPNQPQHF. The CDR3 coding sequence is TGTGCCAGCACCCCAGACTCCCCCAATCAGCCCCAGCATTTT. The rearrangement uses TRBV27 and TRBJ1-5; D is unresolved. The length of the CDR3 is 14 residues. Germline V gene sequence: CDR1 MNHEY, CDR2 SMNVEV (reference sequence). V gave up 7 bases and J gave up 3 bases, with 13 bases separating them.

As concerns this clonotype: The likely explanation is a read error, given a far larger clone one base away. The chain carries TRBV7-9 and TRBJ1-1; tentative D call: TRBD1 (5 bases). This CDR3 is built from 13 residues. Looked up from germline, CDR1 is SEHNR and CDR2 is FQNEAQ (reference sequence). In DNA, the CDR3 is TGTGCCAGCAGTAGGGGATTGAACACTGAAGCTTCCTTT. It specifies CASSRGLNTEASF.

In this sample, this clonotype turned up many times. This chain links TRBV7-2 with TRBJ2-7, with TRBD2 matching 9 bases. CDR1 SGHTA and CDR2 FQGNSA come from the germline V gene. This CDR3 has 15 residues. The V segment lost 7 bases and the J segment 2 bases; nucleotides outside the gene matches: 9. CDR3 region: CASTSSSGEAYEQYF. CDR3 nucleotide sequence: TGTGCCAGCACCTCCTCTAGCGGGGAAGCCTACGAGCAGTACTTC.

Many counts were recorded for this clonotype. This chain connects TRBV5-1 to TRBJ2-6; D ambiguous. The CDR3 is 18 amino acids. V was cut by 7 bases and J by 5 bases, with 25 bases left in between. In germline, CDR1 is SGHRS, CDR2 YFSETQ. This CDR3 reads CASAAFIGSQSRANVLTF. The CDR3 DNA reads as TGCGCCAGCGCGGCTTTCATCGGTTCACAAAGTCGGGCCAACGTCCTGACTTTC.